The present T cell receptor beta chain was sequenced within a study of T cell responses to AZD1222 COVID-19 vaccine. Sequenced by immunoSEQ multiplex PCR; TCRdb stores in-frame clones only, minus some. The table has about 120,000 clones, around 94% seen once. Germline loops: CDR1 MNHEY, CDR2 SMNVEV (reference sequence). Trimming left V 4 bases short and J 3 bases short, with 9 bases between. The CDR3 loop spans 13 amino acids. Doses given second, at about 4 or about 12 weeks, were pooled. Remarks on this clone: The antigen is undetermined.

Regarding the study as a whole: Clonal diversity was possibly underestimated; the donors were predominantly white British and more often female. Nearly half of spike-specific TCRs reportedly target unmutated variant regions. Baseline seropositivity characterized only 5 to 7 AZD1222 recipients.

This clonotype was sampled from an adult who received the AZD1222 COVID-19 vaccine. This material consisted of peripheral blood, taken 28 days after the second AZD1222 dose. The chain is built from TRBV27 and TRBJ1-2, with TRBD1 as a possible D gene (5 bases). The CDR3 sequence: CASSWGSHYGYTF. CDR3 nucleotide sequence: TGTGCCAGCAGTTGGGGGAGCCACTATGGCTACACCTTC.